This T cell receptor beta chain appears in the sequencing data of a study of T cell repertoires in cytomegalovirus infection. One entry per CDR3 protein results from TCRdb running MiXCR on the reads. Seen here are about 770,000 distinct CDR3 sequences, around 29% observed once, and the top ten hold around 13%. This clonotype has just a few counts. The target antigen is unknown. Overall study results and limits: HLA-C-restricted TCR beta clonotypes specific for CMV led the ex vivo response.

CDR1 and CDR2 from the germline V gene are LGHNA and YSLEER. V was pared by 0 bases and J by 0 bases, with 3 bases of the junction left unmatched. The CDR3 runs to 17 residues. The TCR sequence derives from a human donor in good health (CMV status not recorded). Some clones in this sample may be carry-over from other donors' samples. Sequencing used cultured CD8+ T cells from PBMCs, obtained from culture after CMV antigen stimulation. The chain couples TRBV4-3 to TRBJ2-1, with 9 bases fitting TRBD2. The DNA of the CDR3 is TGCGCCAGCAGCCAAGATATTAGCGGGAGCTCCTACAATGAGCAGTTCTTC. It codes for CASSQDISGSSYNEQFF.